This record looks at one TCR beta chain sequence and its context. Its antigen is currently unknown. The data belong to a study of post-analysis software for immune sequencing data. Study conclusions and caveats: In multiple sclerosis, normalized Chao1 diversity was significantly below that of controls. In patients, TRBV5-6, TRBV5-1 and TRBV20-1 belonged to five or six TRBV segments found more frequently than in controls.

TCR beta libraries were prepared from cDNA with unique molecular identifiers. TCRdb independently ran MiXCR on the PCR reads; one entry per CDR3 protein. Of 380,000 or so distinct CDR3 sequences in the sample, less than 35% were seen once. With 4 bases clipped from V and 5 bases from J, the junction kept 5 bases outside the gene matches. This CDR3 is 15 amino acids long. Sequenced material: blood. This receptor was taken from a girl aged 5 to 17 with multiple sclerosis. The rearrangement joins TRBV12-3 or TRBV12-4 to TRBJ1-2; TRBD1 agrees at 12 bases. The CDR3 region has the DNA TGTGCCAGCAGTTCCTCGGGACAGGGGGCGTATGGCTACACCTTC. Its translation: CASSSSGQGAYGYTF.